This T cell receptor beta chain was profiled in a study of OX40 agonist ivuxolimab in advanced cancers. Overall study: A male proportion of 82.7% was recorded, with mean age about 54 years and range roughly 23 to 79. Whole-study results and caveats: Antigen specificity remained undetermined for the expanded peripheral T cells.

No patient had autoimmune disease or received systemic immunosuppression. Samples of blood were obtained at baseline, on cycle 4 day 1, and on cycle 7 day 1. Only in-frame clones appear in the TCRdb table, and some are missing; sequencing was by immunoSEQ multiplex PCR. There are over 25,000 clones in the sample; around 90% occur only once, and under 70% lies in the top ten. Comment on this clone: Its specificity is not known.

This receptor was identified in an adult with an advanced solid tumor such as melanoma, head and neck, liver or kidney cancer. The sequencing used CD4+ or CD8+ T cells sorted from blood, collected in a trial of the OX40 agonist ivuxolimab.

In DNA form, the CDR3 reads TGCGCCAGCAGTGAACAGGGTATGTCGGTTGACTATGGCTACACCTTC. It translates to CASSEQGMSVDYGYTF. J is TRBJ1-2 and V is TRBV10-2, with a possible D match to TRBD1 (6 bases). The CDR3 spans 16 residues. Looked up from germline, CDR1 is WSHSY and CDR2 is SAAADI. Trimming took off 3 bases at V and 3 bases at J, with 17 bases between the two ends.